Reported below is one T cell receptor (beta chain). Its specificity is not known. The data belong to a study of cytomegalovirus exposure and HLA in healthy donors. Whole-study results and caveats: Earlier analysis yielded a pattern in which most TCR beta V segments were productive about 90% or about 30% of the time.

CDR1 and CDR2 (germline): SGHRS, YFSETQ. This CDR3 is built from 14 residues. V lost 4 bases, J lost 0 bases, and 4 bases stayed unmatched. The PCR made use of 60 Vbeta and 13 Jbeta primers. Generated by immunoSEQ multiplex PCR, the TCRdb table keeps only in-frame clones and is missing some. The sample has 140,000 to 150,000 clones, approximately 83% seen once. The origin of this receptor is a woman aged 40 to 50 in good health and CMV-seronegative. Sequenced material: PBMCs. The chain links TRBV5-1 to TRBJ2-7; 7 bases are shared with TRBD1. The CDR3 is CASSDRDSSYEQYF. CDR3 coding DNA: TGCGCCAGCAGCGACCGGGACAGCTCCTACGAGCAGTACTTC.